This T cell receptor beta chain was sequenced during a study of neurological immune-mediated disorders. The output of every sequencing run exceeded 190 million TCR-beta sequences, derived from 15-18 subjects. TCRdb used MiXCR to reprocess the 5' RACE reads, holding one entry per CDR3 protein. The sample has 65,000 to 85,000 distinct CDR3 sequences; 2.5% to 4% are singletons. Unsorted libraries were generated from 2 million PBMCs held at -80 degrees C. In germline, CDR1 is SGHTA, CDR2 FQGNSA. There are 13 residues in the CDR3. The V end was cut by 5 bases, the J end by 6 bases, with 13 bases between. This clonotype was seen many times. Its antigen is not known. General observations from the study: None of the CDR3 amino acid sequences in expanded clones turned up in more than one subject, which points to private repertoires in all groups. TCR clonal expansion peaked in HTLV-1-associated myelopathy patients and was lowest in multiple sclerosis patients.

Sequences were obtained from PBMCs. The origin of this receptor is a woman in her forties or fifties with multiple sclerosis. V gene TRBV7-2 combines with J gene TRBJ1-2, with a possible D match to TRBD1 (5 bases). DNA for the CDR3: TGTGCCAGCAGCCTCAACTTCAGGGATGGCTACACCTTC. It translates to CASSLNFRDGYTF.